One sample yielded the 27 T cell receptor beta chains listed below, sequenced in a study of cytomegalovirus exposure and HLA in healthy donors. The PCR was carried out with 60 Vbeta primers and 13 Jbeta primers. Profiling relied on immunoSEQ multiplex PCR, and the TCRdb table lists in-frame clones only, not all of them. This sample has about 160,000 clones, with roughly 84% found just once. Sequenced: PBMCs. These TCRs come from a man between 18 and 35 years old in good health and CMV-seronegative.

This chain joins TRBV5-1 and TRBJ2-5, with D perhaps matching TRBD1 (5 bases). The CDR3 extends over 14 amino acids. V was pared by 0 bases and J by 5 bases, with 11 bases between. Germline V CDR1 and CDR2: SGHRS, YFSETQ. CDR3 nucleotide sequence: TGCGCCAGCAGCTTGGAGGGGCCTACGGAGACCCAGTACTTC. Protein: CASSLEGPTETQYF.

This clone has only a few counts. The gene calls are TRBV15 and TRBJ2-7; 8 bases fit TRBD2. Losses at the gene ends were 5 bases for V and 7 bases for J; bases not matched to a gene: 22. The V gene's germline CDR1 is LNHNV and CDR2 YYDKDF (reference sequence). There are 18 residues in the CDR3. CDR3: CATSARTPGGDLAVEQYF. CDR3 DNA: TGTGCCACCAGCGCCCGGACCCCCGGGGGGGACCTAGCCGTAGAGCAGTACTTC.

This chain uses TRBV28 with TRBJ2-3; the D gene is possibly TRBD2 (6 bases). From germline, CDR1 is MDHEN and CDR2 SYDVKM. Between the trimmed V and J ends, which lost 6 bases and 5 bases, there was a span of 12 bases. CDR3 length: 13 amino acids. The CDR3 loop reads CASRSGGVDTQYF. CDR3 nucleotides: TGTGCCAGCAGAAGCGGCGGGGTAGATACGCAGTATTTT. The variable domain in full, completed from reference TRBV28 and TRBJ2-3, reads DVKVTQSSRYLVKRTGEKVFLECVQDMDHENMFWYRQDPGLGLRLIYFSYDVKMKEKGDIPEGYSVSREKKERFSLILESASTNQTSMYLCASRSGGVDTQYFGPGTRLTVL.

This rearrangement joins TRBV27 to TRBJ2-5, with D uncertain. The end of the DNA is better explained by TRBJ2-7, so the J call may be wrong. The CDR3 covers 14 residues. Per germline, CDR1 MNHEY and CDR2 SMNVEV (reference sequence). CDR3 protein: CASSLSPRHYEQYF. CDR3 sequence (DNA): TGTGCCAGCAGTTTATCGCCGAGGCACTACGAGCAGTACTTC.

V gene TRBV28 combines with J gene TRBJ2-5; D remains unclear. Germline CDR1 is MDHEN and CDR2 is SYDVKM. The germline V and J ends were trimmed by 4 bases and 2 bases, with 23 bases remaining between them. CDR3 size: 18 residues. The CDR3 DNA follows: TGTGCCAGCAGTTCTGGAAGAACGAACGCGGCGATACAAGAGACCCAGTACTTC. Protein: CASSSGRTNAAIQETQYF.

A note on this clone: One end of the junction is discordant with germline, which a read error may explain. The rearrangement links TRBV7-9 to TRBJ1-2; D ambiguous. Germline V gives CDR1 SEHNR, CDR2 FQNEAQ (reference sequence). CDR3 length: 15 amino acids. CDR3 nucleotides: TGTTCCAGCAGCTTAGCGCACATGACTGAGGATGGCTACACCTTC. This gives the protein CSSSLAHMTEDGYTF. The whole variable domain, remainder taken from reference TRBV7-9 and TRBJ1-2, is DTGVSQNPRHKITKRGQNVTFRCDPISEHNRLYWYRQTLGQGPEFLTYFQNEAQLEKSRLLSDRFSAERPKGSFSTLEIQRTEQGDSAMYLCSSSLAHMTEDGYTFGSGTRLTVV.

This chain uses TRBV5-1 with TRBJ2-3; D is ambiguous. The CDR3 runs to 16 residues. The germline CDR1 and CDR2 sequences are SGHRS and YFSETQ. V was pared by 4 bases and J by 0 bases, with 15 bases between. The CDR3: CASSSYADSSTDTQYF. The CDR3 DNA is TGCGCCAGCAGCAGCTACGCTGATTCTAGCACAGATACGCAGTATTTT.

The genes are TRBV9 and TRBJ1-4, with TRBD1 as a possible D gene (5 bases). The CDR3 consists of 15 residues. V was cut by 5 bases and J by 3 bases, with 14 bases left in between. Germline V gives CDR1 SGDLS, CDR2 YYNGEE. CDR3 loop: CASSLGGWANEKLFF. For the CDR3, the DNA is TGTGCCAGCAGTCTCGGGGGTTGGGCTAATGAAAAACTGTTTTTT.

The genes are TRBV28 and TRBJ2-7; 11 bases are a match to TRBD2. The V gene's germline CDR1 is MDHEN and CDR2 SYDVKM. With V trimmed by 5 bases and J by 4 bases, 7 bases remained unmatched. The CDR3 is made up of 15 amino acids. CDR3 bases: TGTGCCAGCAGTCCGCCGACTAGCGGGAAGTACGAGCAGTACTTC. Translating gives CASSPPTSGKYEQYF.

This chain connects TRBV7-2 to TRBJ2-7; 12 bases match TRBD2. The junction had 14 bases not matched to a gene; V was cut back by 1 base and J by 4 bases. This CDR3 is 19 amino acids long. Looked up from germline, CDR1 is SGHTA and CDR2 is FQGNSA. The CDR3 nucleotides read TGTGCCAGCAGCTTAGGGACTAGCGGGGTAGGGGGACTTGAGTACGAGCAGTACTTC. Its translation is CASSLGTSGVGGLEYEQYF.

The chain employs TRBV5-5 and TRBJ2-7; no firm D call. CDR1 and CDR2 (germline): SGHKS, YYEKEE (reference sequence). Trimming stripped 2 bases from V and 5 bases from J, with 14 bases between. The CDR3 is made up of 14 amino acids. The CDR3 DNA follows: TGTGCCAGCAGCTTTGGCCCCGCTGTGGACGAGCAGTACTTC. Amino acids: CASSFGPAVDEQYF.

This clone occurred a few times. The chain is built from TRBV7-6 and TRBJ2-1; unclear D gene. This CDR3 spans 15 amino acids. CDR1 is SGHVS and CDR2 is FNYEAQ in the germline V gene. The V end was cut by 5 bases, the J end by 6 bases, with 17 bases between. CDR3 loop: CASSLTQALINEQFF. The CDR3 region has the DNA TGTGCCAGCAGCCTGACCCAGGCACTGATCAATGAGCAGTTCTTC.

V is TRBV7-9 and J is TRBJ2-3, with D perhaps matching TRBD2 (6 bases). The CDR3 runs to 13 residues. V was trimmed by 6 bases and J by 5 bases, leaving 12 bases between them. In germline, CDR1 is SEHNR, CDR2 FQNEAQ (reference sequence). CDR3 coding DNA: TGTGCCAGCAGGTGGCAGGGAGGAGATACGCAGTATTTT. As protein: CASRWQGGDTQYF.

In its sample, this clone was seen a few times. The V call is TRBV5-1, the J call TRBJ2-3; TRBD1 matches 8 bases. This CDR3 is built from 15 residues. V shed 8 bases and J 0 bases; nucleotides not matched to a gene: 8. Germline V gene sequence: CDR1 SGHRS, CDR2 YFSETQ. CDR3 residues: CASAGGTGSTDTQYF. The CDR3 DNA is TGCGCCAGTGCCGGTGGGACAGGAAGCACAGATACGCAGTATTTT.

The chain joins TRBV4-1 to TRBJ2-1; the match to TRBD1 covers 9 bases. With V trimmed by 3 bases and J by 0 bases, 9 bases remained unmatched. Germline V gene lookup returns CDR1 MGHRA and CDR2 YSYEKL. The CDR3 has 18 residues. The CDR3 sequence: CASSHVTRQGGSYNEQFF. CDR3 DNA: TGCGCCAGCAGCCATGTAACCCGACAGGGGGGCTCCTACAATGAGCAGTTCTTC.

The rearrangement uses TRBV28 and TRBJ1-5, with TRBD1 as a possible D gene (5 bases). CDR3 size: 15 residues. Trimming left V 7 bases short and J 4 bases short, with 17 bases between. The germline V gene has CDR1 MDHEN and CDR2 SYDVKM. The CDR3 is CASNVPGGWNQPQHF. The CDR3 DNA reads TGTGCCAGCAACGTTCCCGGGGGGTGGAATCAGCCCCAGCATTTT.

The V and J genes are TRBV6-5 and TRBJ2-2, with D maybe TRBD2 (6 bases). There are 14 residues in the CDR3. From germline, CDR1 is MNHEY and CDR2 SVGAGI. V lost 10 bases, J lost 0 bases, and 12 bases lay in between. Here the CDR3 DNA reads TGTGCCACCAAGGAGGGGCCGAACACCGGGGAGCTGTTTTTT. Translation gives CATKEGPNTGELFF.

V and J are TRBV27 and TRBJ1-1, with 8 bases that match TRBD1. V lost 6 bases to trimming and J lost 2 bases; unmatched junction nucleotides: 11. Germline values: CDR1 MNHEY, CDR2 SMNVEV (reference sequence). CDR3 size: 16 residues. DNA for the CDR3: TGTGCCAGCAGCTTCCGGACAGGGATGATCAACACTGAAGCTTTCTTT. Its translation: CASSFRTGMINTEAFF.

The chain links TRBV13 to TRBJ2-7, with D perhaps TRBD1 (5 bases). Germline CDR1 reads PRHDT; CDR2 reads FYEKMQ (reference sequence). The CDR3 has 13 amino acids. V gave up 5 bases and J gave up 7 bases, with 15 bases separating them. The CDR3 DNA is TGTGCCAGCAGCCCTATAGGGGTTCGGGAGCAGTACTTC. This codes for CASSPIGVREQYF.

The table lists this clone with a count of one. V is TRBV7-9 and J is TRBJ2-7; 9 bases are a match to TRBD2. CDR1 and CDR2 (germline): SEHNR, FQNEAQ (reference sequence). CDR3 length: 14 amino acids. The J segment lost 0 bases and the V segment lost 8 bases, leaving 5 bases of the junction unmatched. The CDR3 region has the DNA TGTGCCAGCTCGCTTAGCGGGAGCTCCTACGAGCAGTACTTC. Its protein product is CASSLSGSSYEQYF.

This clone was counted a few times. The gene calls are TRBV6-5 and TRBJ2-7; 9 nucleotides align to TRBD2. Germline loops: CDR1 MNHEY, CDR2 SVGAGI. The CDR3 length is 15 residues. J was trimmed by 4 bases and V by 2 bases; bases with no gene match: 6. The CDR3 DNA reads as TGTGCCAGCAGTTACCGTGGTAGCGGGAGTTACGAGCAGTACTTC. Amino acids: CASSYRGSGSYEQYF.

The rearrangement uses TRBV6-1 and TRBJ1-1; maybe TRBD1 (6 bases). Germline CDR1 is MNHNS and CDR2 is SASEGT. Trimming took off 1 base at V and 10 bases at J, with 7 bases between the two ends. The CDR3 is 11 residues long. CDR3 nucleotides: TGTGCCAGCAGTGAAGAGACAGGAGCTTTCTTT. Protein sequence: CASSEETGAFF.

This chain uses TRBV7-9 with TRBJ2-3; possible D gene TRBD2, 6 bases. The CDR3 spans 15 residues. The germline CDR1 and CDR2 sequences are SEHNR and FQNEAQ (reference sequence). V was shortened by 2 bases and J by 3 bases, with 12 bases between the two germline ends. The CDR3 sequence: CASSLRRDLTDTQYF. CDR3 coding DNA: TGTGCCAGCAGCTTAAGGCGGGACCTTACAGATACGCAGTATTTT. The full variable domain, completed using reference TRBV7-9 and TRBJ2-3, is DTGVSQNPRHKITKRGQNVTFRCDPISEHNRLYWYRQTLGQGPEFLTYFQNEAQLEKSRLLSDRFSAERPKGSFSTLEIQRTEQGDSAMYLCASSLRRDLTDTQYFGPGTRLTVL.

This clone was counted a single time. V is TRBV30 and J is TRBJ1-2; 9 positions agree with TRBD1. V lost 0 bases, J lost 5 bases, and 7 bases stayed unmatched. The germline CDR1 and CDR2 sequences are GTSNPN and SVGIG (reference sequence). The CDR3 covers 15 residues. Written as DNA, the CDR3 is TGTGCCTGGAGTGTACCCACAGGGGGCTCATATGGCTACACCTTC. It translates to CAWSVPTGGSYGYTF.

This clone appeared a few times. The CDR3 region is CASSPGPVNEKLFF. As DNA, the CDR3 is TGTGCCAGCTCACCAGGGCCGGTTAATGAAAAACTGTTTTTT. The chain joins TRBV18 to TRBJ1-4; the D is unclear. Trimming shortened V by 2 bases and J by 4 bases, and 8 bases separated the two germline ends. Germline V gene lookup returns CDR1 KGHSH and CDR2 LQKENI. The CDR3 length is 14 residues. Full variable domain (rest looked up from reference TRBV18 and TRBJ1-4): NAGVMQNPRHLVRRRGQEARLRCSPMKGHSHVYWYRQLPEEGLKFMVYLQKENIIDESGMPKERFSAEFPKEGPSILRIQQVVRGDSAAYFCASSPGPVNEKLFFGSGTQLSVL.

The CDR3 reads CASSQLAANTGELFF. The CDR3 DNA reads TGCGCCAGCAGCCAACTAGCGGCGAACACCGGGGAGCTGTTTTTT. The chain has TRBV4-1 and TRBJ2-2; TRBD2 matches 7 bases. The CDR3 loop spans 15 amino acids. With 2 bases clipped from V and 0 bases from J, the junction kept 0 bases outside the gene matches. Per the germline V gene, CDR1 is MGHRA and CDR2 is YSYEKL.

This chain connects TRBV27 to TRBJ1-5; no clear D. Germline V lookup: CDR1 MNHEY, CDR2 SMNVEV (reference sequence). The CDR3 has 13 residues. The ends were cut back, 5 bases at V and 4 bases at J, with 9 bases in the middle. CDR3 residues: CASSPAVNQPQHF. CDR3 in DNA: TGTGCCAGCAGTCCCGCAGTGAATCAGCCCCAGCATTTT.